This T cell receptor beta chain stems from a study of sequential checkpoint blockade in melanoma. On the study more broadly: First-line arms were nivolumab then ipilimumab, or the reverse, randomized 1:1. Both treatment sequences were followed by maintenance nivolumab.

Treatment of the sample: randomized to nivolumab then ipilimumab (arm A) or the reverse (arm B). None of the patients previously received DNA-damaging chemotherapy. Live CD3+CD8+ CD19− CD56− cells were sorted from PBMCs. This clone was picked up a small number of times. Germline-derived CDR1 and CDR2 are SEHNR and FQNEAQ (reference sequence). The CDR3 is 13 amino acids. Trimming cost V 3 bases and J 6 bases, with 9 bases left between them. The data were produced by immunoSEQ multiplex PCR, yet TCRdb's version contains in-frame clones alone and is incomplete. The sample shows under 25,000 clones, about 80% of them seen only once.

The genes are TRBV7-9 and TRBJ1-5; D is ambiguous. This clonotype originated in a human donor with melanoma. The sample consisted of CD8+ T cells sorted from blood (inferred from file names), taken from a patient given nivolumab and ipilimumab in sequence. The CDR3 loop reads CASSFGGFQPQHF. CDR3 nucleotides: TGTGCCAGCAGCTTTGGAGGGTTTCAGCCCCAGCATTTT.